The rows below give T cell receptor beta chains drawn from one sample of a study of T cells in Graves' hyperthyroidism and ophthalmopathy. Each CDR3 protein gets one entry after TCRdb re-called the multiplex PCR reads with MiXCR. The repertoire consists of a few hundred thousand distinct CDR3 sequences, with roughly 18% occurring once and the leading ten covering 40%. Specimen: blood. The receptors were gathered from a man between 18 and 35 years old with Graves' ophthalmopathy. Both conserved end residues are part of each CDR3. The D gene is left open where the match is weak. Clone size, where shown, is once, few, many, or a class for clones that have expanded.

D: TRBD2; length: 15; V: TRBV10-3; size: few; J: TRBJ2-2; DNA: TGTGCCACCGGGGGGGGGAACGCGAACACCGGGGAGCTGTTTTTT; CDR3: CATGGGNANTGELFF
D: TRBD1; length: 14; V: TRBV12-3/TRBV12-4; size: many; J: TRBJ1-2; DNA: TGTGCCAGCAGCCCGGGACAGGTGAACTATGGCTACACCTTC; CDR3: CASSPGQVNYGYTF
D: -; length: 11; V: TRBV11-1; size: many; J: TRBJ2-1; DNA: TGTGCCAGCACCCGAGAGGGCGAGCAGTTCTTC; CDR3: CASTREGEQFF
D: TRBD1; length: 15; V: TRBV12-3/TRBV12-4; size: many; J: TRBJ2-4; DNA: TGTGCCAGCAGTTTAGAGGGACAGGTGAAAAACATTCAGTACTTC; CDR3: CASSLEGQVKNIQYF
D: -; length: 12; V: TRBV28; size: few; J: TRBJ1-2; DNA: TGTGCCAGCAGTTTAGTTGACTATGGCTACACCTTC; CDR3: CASSLVDYGYTF
D: TRBD1; length: 14; V: TRBV5-1; size: many; J: TRBJ2-2; DNA: TGCGCCAGCAGCCAGGGACAGGGGTTCGGGGAGCTGTTTTTT; CDR3: CASSQGQGFGELFF
D: TRBD2; length: 16; V: TRBV28; size: few; J: TRBJ2-5; DNA: TGTGCCGGCAGTTTCCCTGGGACTAGCGGGCGAGAGACCCAGTACTTC; CDR3: CAGSFPGTSGRETQYF
D: TRBD2; length: 17; V: TRBV7-2; size: -; J: TRBJ2-7; DNA: TGTGCCAGCAGCTTAAAGCGGGGGGGCTTGAGCTCCTACGAGCAGTACTTC; CDR3: CASSLKRGGLSSYEQYF
D: -; length: 18; V: TRBV5-1; size: few; J: TRBJ2-1; DNA: TGCGCCAGCAGCTTGGCGACAGGGCCCGGGAGCTCCTACAATGAGCAGTTCTTC; CDR3: CASSLATGPGSSYNEQFF
D: TRBD2; length: 19; V: TRBV6-2/TRBV6-3; size: -; J: TRBJ2-3; DNA: TGTGCCAGCAGTTACCCTGGGACTAGCGGGGGGAGCGGCACAGATACGCAGTATTTT; CDR3: CASSYPGTSGGSGTDTQYF
D: TRBD1; length: 15; V: TRBV28; size: many; J: TRBJ1-4; DNA: TGTGCCAGCAGCTGGGCGGGACAGACTAATGTGGAACTGTTTTTT; CDR3: CASSWAGQTNVELFF
D: -; length: 14; V: TRBV5-1; size: many; J: TRBJ2-7; DNA: TGCGCCAGCAGCTTAGCACAGAACTCCTACGAGCAGTACTTC; CDR3: CASSLAQNSYEQYF
D: TRBD1; length: 13; V: TRBV3-1; size: many; J: TRBJ1-1; DNA: TGTGCCAGCAGCAACACAGGGGGCACTGAAGCTTTCTTT; CDR3: CASSNTGGTEAFF
D: -; length: 15; V: TRBV19; size: once; J: TRBJ2-1; DNA: TGTGCCAGTAGTATAGAGGTTCTGCCCAGCCGTGAGCAGTTCTTC; CDR3: CASSIEVLPSREQFF
D: TRBD2; length: 20; V: TRBV12-3/TRBV12-4; size: many; J: TRBJ2-5; DNA: TGTGCCAGCAGCTCTACACCCTTGGCCGCGGGGGGCTGGACACAAGAGACCCAGTACTTC; CDR3: CASSSTPLAAGGWTQETQYF
D: -; length: 13; V: TRBV12-3/TRBV12-4; size: many; J: TRBJ2-5; DNA: TGTGCCAGCAGTTACGGCACATCAGAGACCCAGTACTTC; CDR3: CASSYGTSETQYF
D: -; length: 12; V: TRBV10-3; size: many; J: TRBJ1-1; DNA: TGTGCCATCAGCGGGGGGCGAACTGAAGCTTTCTTT; CDR3: CAISGGRTEAFF
D: -; length: 12; V: TRBV7-8; size: many; J: TRBJ1-1; DNA: TGTGCCAGCAGCTCCTCCGGCACTGAAGCTTTCTTT; CDR3: CASSSSGTEAFF
D: TRBD1; length: 14; V: TRBV6-1; size: many; J: TRBJ2-3; DNA: TGTGCCAGCAGTACAGGGGTCTTGACAGATACGCAGTATTTT; CDR3: CASSTGVLTDTQYF
D: TRBD1; length: 17; V: TRBV25-1; size: -; J: TRBJ2-3; DNA: TGTGCCAGCAGTGGGCGTTTGGGGACAGGGCAGGCAGATACGCAGTATTTT; CDR3: CASSGRLGTGQADTQYF
D: -; length: 16; V: TRBV5-1; size: few; J: TRBJ1-3; DNA: TGCGCCAGCAGCTTGGGACCCCAGAGCTCTGGAAACACCATATATTTT; CDR3: CASSLGPQSSGNTIYF
D: -; length: 15; V: TRBV14; size: -; J: TRBJ2-5; DNA: TGTGCCAGCAGCCAAGATAGGGTCATTGAAGAGACCCAGTACTTC; CDR3: CASSQDRVIEETQYF
D: TRBD1; length: 15; V: TRBV12-3/TRBV12-4; size: -; J: TRBJ1-3; DNA: TGTGCCAGCAGTTTGGGACAGCACTCTGGAAACACCATATATTTT; CDR3: CASSLGQHSGNTIYF
D: -; length: 14; V: TRBV5-5; size: few; J: TRBJ2-7; DNA: TGTGCCAGCAGCTTGGATGCAAGCCTCTACGAGCAGTACTTC; CDR3: CASSLDASLYEQYF
D: TRBD1; length: 16; V: TRBV6-2/TRBV6-3; size: few; J: TRBJ1-4; DNA: TGTGCCAGCAGTTCGACCACAGGGGTGACTAATGAAAAACTGTTTTTT; CDR3: CASSSTTGVTNEKLFF
D: -; length: 11; V: TRBV20-1; size: -; J: TRBJ2-7; DNA: TGCAGTGCTCCCAGACCCTACGAGCAGTACTTC; CDR3: CSAPRPYEQYF
D: TRBD1; length: 16; V: TRBV4-1; size: few; J: TRBJ2-5; DNA: TGCGCCAGCAGCCAAGATCATACAGGGGCGACAGAGACCCAGTACTTC; CDR3: CASSQDHTGATETQYF
D: -; length: 15; V: TRBV4-1; size: -; J: TRBJ1-6; DNA: TGCGCCAGCAGCCAAGTTGAGCAGGGCGGTTCACCCCTCCACTTT; CDR3: CASSQVEQGGSPLHF
D: -; length: 18; V: TRBV7-9; size: -; J: TRBJ1-5; DNA: TGTGCCAGCAGCTTTGGGTTGGGAGACGGATATAGCAATCAGCCCCAGCATTTT; CDR3: CASSFGLGDGYSNQPQHF
D: TRBD2; length: 16; V: TRBV12-3/TRBV12-4; size: many; J: TRBJ2-3; DNA: TGTGCCAGCAGTTTATTCGGGGGGGCCGGGTCAGATACGCAGTATTTT; CDR3: CASSLFGGAGSDTQYF
D: -; length: 15; V: TRBV6-1; size: many; J: TRBJ1-1; DNA: TGTGCCAGCGGGACCCTGGGAGCGTTGAACACTGAAGCTTTCTTT; CDR3: CASGTLGALNTEAFF
D: -; length: 17; V: TRBV5-1; size: many; J: TRBJ1-1; DNA: TGCGCCAGCAGCTTGGCACCCCCGGACAGTGTGAACACTGAAGCTTTCTTT; CDR3: CASSLAPPDSVNTEAFF
D: -; length: 14; V: TRBV7-9; size: many; J: TRBJ1-4; DNA: TGTGCCAGCAGCTTCGGTGGGGGTGGTGAAAAACTGTTTTTT; CDR3: CASSFGGGGEKLFF
D: TRBD1; length: 16; V: TRBV7-9; size: few; J: TRBJ2-3; DNA: TGTGCCAGCAGCTACGATCCGGGACAGGGCACAGATACGCAGTATTTT; CDR3: CASSYDPGQGTDTQYF
D: -; length: 14; V: TRBV3-1; size: many; J: TRBJ2-5; DNA: TGTGCCAGCAGCCGAGTTACAACCGAAGAGACCCAGTACTTC; CDR3: CASSRVTTEETQYF
D: -; length: 14; V: TRBV11-3; size: many; J: TRBJ2-2; DNA: TGTGCCAGCAGCCGGGACGGGACCACCGGGGAGCTGTTTTTT; CDR3: CASSRDGTTGELFF
D: TRBD1; length: 15; V: TRBV2; size: -; J: TRBJ2-2; DNA: TGTGCCAGCGGCCGGGACAGGGGAAACACCGGGGAGCTGTTTTTT; CDR3: CASGRDRGNTGELFF
D: -; length: 16; V: TRBV5-1; size: -; J: TRBJ1-6; DNA: TGCGCCAGCAGCGACCGTCCGGGGGCTGATAATTCACCCCTCCGCTTT; CDR3: CASSDRPGADNSPLRF
D: -; length: 12; V: TRBV6-1; size: many; J: TRBJ1-1; DNA: TGTGCCAGCATTCAGGGTAACACTGAAGCTTTCTTT; CDR3: CASIQGNTEAFF
D: -; length: 15; V: TRBV6-6; size: few; J: TRBJ1-2; DNA: TGTGCCAGCAGTTACGGGGGGGCCTCGGACTATGGCTACACCTTC; CDR3: CASSYGGASDYGYTF
D: TRBD1; length: 15; V: TRBV3-1; size: -; J: TRBJ2-7; DNA: TGTGCCAGCAGCCACCGGACAGGGGGCTATGACGAGCAGTACTTC; CDR3: CASSHRTGGYDEQYF
D: -; length: 12; V: TRBV2; size: many; J: TRBJ2-2; DNA: TGTGCCAGCAGTGAAGGTCAGGCGGAGCTGTTTTTT; CDR3: CASSEGQAELFF
D: TRBD2; length: 16; V: TRBV5-5; size: -; J: TRBJ2-5; DNA: TGTGCCAGCAGCTTGGCCTCGGGGGGGACGGGTGAGACCCAGTACTTC; CDR3: CASSLASGGTGETQYF
D: TRBD1; length: 16; V: TRBV6-2/TRBV6-3; size: -; J: TRBJ1-5; DNA: TGTGCCAGCAGCGCCAGGGGGATTTTGGGCAATCAGCCCCAGCATTTT; CDR3: CASSARGILGNQPQHF
D: -; length: 14; V: TRBV12-3/TRBV12-4; size: -; J: TRBJ1-2; DNA: TGTGCCAGCAGTCCGGGACGGTCCCAAGGGGGCTACACCTTC; CDR3: CASSPGRSQGGYTF
D: -; length: 15; V: TRBV19; size: -; J: TRBJ1-1; DNA: TGTGCCAGTAGGGGGCCGACGGGCGGGAACACTGAAGCTTTCTTT; CDR3: CASRGPTGGNTEAFF
D: -; length: 14; V: TRBV7-9; size: many; J: TRBJ2-1; DNA: TGTGCCAGCAGCTTAGTAAGCGGTGGCAATGAGCAGTTCTTC; CDR3: CASSLVSGGNEQFF